This T cell receptor beta chain was sequenced for a study of tumor and adjacent non-tumor tissue in lung cancer (dated by TCRdb to 2016 to 2018). For the wider study: The cohort included about a dozen adenocarcinoma, a couple of squamous cell carcinoma and 1 small cell lung cancer patients. For each patient, one tumor sample and one normal lung sample were taken, giving about 31 paired specimens that underwent TCRbeta CDR3 sequencing. The approximately 15 patients were aged 31 to 76 years, included 10 men and 5 women, and had TNM stage I to III disease. Using bulk TCRbeta repertoires from approximately 15 lung cancer patients, the study set lung tumor tissue side by side with matched distant non-tumor lung tissue. Sequencing generated a total of some 130 million productive TCRbeta reads, averaging roughly 4.4 million reads per sample. Results and caveats for the whole study, not just this receptor: Neither the sequencing platform nor unique molecular identifiers are mentioned in the methods. Peripheral blood was not sequenced, so blood TCRbeta repertoires were not examined in the lung cancer patients of the study. Significantly higher TCR diversity was found in younger patients, and higher tumor TCR diversity was associated with shorter overall and disease-free survival. With only approximately 15 patients in the cohort, the authors noted that larger samples and more detailed clinical data are needed. Significantly higher TCR diversity (inverse Simpson) was observed in tumor tissue than in normal lung tissue (around 450 vs 150, P = 0.0075, Mann-Whitney U test). A significantly larger cumulative share of the repertoire was made up by the top 100 clones in normal lung than in tumor tissue.

The library came from multiplex PCR. Data came from an Illumina HiSeq 2500. TCRbeta libraries were constructed through three rounds of nested PCR with primers (Table S4) according to protocols modified from ARM-PCR. Before sequencing, PCR products in the 200-500 bp range were cut out of the gel and cleaned up using the QIAquick gel extraction kit. Processing in the source paper ran as follows. Trimmomatic was used to clean the reads, FLASH merged the cleaned reads into complete CDR3 sequences, and MiTCR assigned the sequences to V(D)J germline segments. Clonal diversity was calculated as the inverse Simpson's index using VDJtools. A read counted as productive if the sequence was in-frame and lacked a premature stop codon. Starting from the raw public reads, TCRdb applied fastp trimming at Q25, assembled clones with MiXCR and retained in-frame beta chains. Rows are combined by CDR3 protein, so each entry shows the most common genes and DNA. TCRdb's processing, not the authors' own work, is the source of the V and J calls. The sample table holds approximately 65,000 distinct CDR3 sequences, of which about 60% were seen once. 20% of the sample is taken by the ten largest.

RNA was isolated from bulk unsorted tissue, and RNA quality was assessed with a NanoDrop ND-1000 and an Agilent 2100. The donors were newly diagnosed lung cancer patients admitted for thoracic surgery in China from August to November 2014 who had not received prior chemotherapy. Patients who had received previous radiotherapy or chemotherapy, or who had another concurrent cancer, were excluded from the study. Pieces of surgical tissue measuring roughly 1-2.2 cm3 were kept in RNAlater solution and held at -80 degrees C until needed. This clonotype was detected ten times or more. Its antigen remains unidentified. Base qualities are not provided; no much larger clone lies one nucleotide away. The V and J ends are trimmed by 7 bases and 6 bases, leaving 21 bases between them. Including the terminal cysteine and phenylalanine, the CDR3 comprises 15 residues. Solely the CDR3 DNA is kept, with 45 bases framed from the first base.

Recombination linked TRBV12-3 or TRBV12-4 to TRBJ1-1; TRBD1 might be the D gene, on 6 matching bases. The TCR was taken from a man in his fifties or sixties with non-small cell lung cancer. The sample consisted of lung tumor tissue. The bases read TGTGCCAGCACCCCGATGGGGGGCCTCAAAGCTGAAGCTTTCTTT. Protein translation: CASTPMGGLKAEAFF.